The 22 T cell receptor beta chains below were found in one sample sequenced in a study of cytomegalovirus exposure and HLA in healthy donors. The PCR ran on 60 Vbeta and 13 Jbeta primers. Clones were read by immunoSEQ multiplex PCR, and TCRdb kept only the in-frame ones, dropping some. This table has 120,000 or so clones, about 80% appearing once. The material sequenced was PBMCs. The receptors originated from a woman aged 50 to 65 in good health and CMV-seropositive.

Here the CDR3 reads CASSFLTADPVAGELFF. The DNA for the CDR3 is TGCGCCAGCAGCTTCCTGACAGCAGATCCGGTCGCCGGGGAGCTGTTTTTT. The chain is built from TRBV5-1 and TRBJ2-2; a weak D match, TRBD1 (5 bases). Per the germline V gene, CDR1 is SGHRS and CDR2 is YFSETQ. V was cut by 2 bases and J by 6 bases, with 20 bases left in between. The CDR3 extends over 17 amino acids.

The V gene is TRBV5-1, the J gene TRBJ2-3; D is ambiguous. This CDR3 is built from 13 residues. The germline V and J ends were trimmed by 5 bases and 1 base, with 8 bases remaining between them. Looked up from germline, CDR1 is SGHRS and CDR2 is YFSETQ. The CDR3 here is CASRFAGTDTQYF. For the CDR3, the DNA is TGCGCCAGCAGGTTTGCAGGCACAGATACGCAGTATTTT.

The CDR3 nucleotides read TGCGCCACCGCACCCCCAGGTAGGAATGAGCAGTTCTTC. It yields the protein CATAPPGRNEQFF. The chain couples TRBV4-1 to TRBJ2-1; no definite D call. Germline V gene lookup returns CDR1 MGHRA and CDR2 YSYEKL. V shed 10 bases and J shed 7 bases, with 17 bases lying between them. The CDR3 contains 13 residues.

DNA of the CDR3: TGTGCCAGTAGTCCGTGGGAGTGGACTGAAGCTTTCTTT. This translates into CASSPWEWTEAFF. The chain combines TRBV19 with TRBJ1-1; unclear D gene. The V end was cut by 5 bases, the J end by 5 bases, with 12 bases between. The V gene's germline CDR1 is LNHDA and CDR2 SQIVND (reference sequence). CDR3 size: 13 residues.

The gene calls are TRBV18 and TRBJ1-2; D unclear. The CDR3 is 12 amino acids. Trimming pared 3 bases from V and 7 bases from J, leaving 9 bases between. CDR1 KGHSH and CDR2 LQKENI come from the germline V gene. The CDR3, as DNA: TGTGCCAGCTCACCCCCCTCAGGTGGCTACACCTTC. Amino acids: CASSPPSGGYTF.

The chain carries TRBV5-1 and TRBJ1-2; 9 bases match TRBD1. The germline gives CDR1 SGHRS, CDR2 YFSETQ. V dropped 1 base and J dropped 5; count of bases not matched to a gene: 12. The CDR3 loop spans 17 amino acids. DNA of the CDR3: TGCGCCAGCAGCTTGACAGGGGGCAACAGGCTAGGTTATGGCTACACCTTC. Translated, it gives CASSLTGGNRLGYGYTF. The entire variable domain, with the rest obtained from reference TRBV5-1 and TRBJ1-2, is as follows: KAGVTQTPRYLIKTRGQQVTLSCSPISGHRSVSWYQQTPGQGLQFLFEYFSETQRNKGNFPGRFSGRQFSNSRSEMNVSTLELGDSALYLCASSLTGGNRLGYGYTFGSGTRLTVV.

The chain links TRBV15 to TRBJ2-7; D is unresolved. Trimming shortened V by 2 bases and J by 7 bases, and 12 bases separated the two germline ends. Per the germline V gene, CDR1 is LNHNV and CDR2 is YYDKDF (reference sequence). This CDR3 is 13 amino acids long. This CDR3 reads CATSRQAWREQYF. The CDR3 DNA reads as TGTGCCACCAGCAGACAAGCTTGGCGGGAGCAGTACTTC. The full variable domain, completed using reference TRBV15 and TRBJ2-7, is DAMVIQNPRYQVTQFGKPVTLSCSQTLNHNVMYWYQQKSSQAPKLLFHYYDKDFNNEADTPDNFQSRRPNTSFCFLDIRSPGLGDTAMYLCATSRQAWREQYFGPGTRLTVT.

DNA of the CDR3: TGCACCAGCAGCCAAGATCGGAGGCTAGCGGGGGGCCTAGGTTACTACGAGCAGTACTTC. Translating it yields CTSSQDRRLAGGLGYYEQYF. The V gene is TRBV1, the J gene TRBJ2-7; TRBD2, the table's D call, lacks a check against the DNA. TRBV1 is deemed a pseudogene. The CDR3 is 20 amino acids.

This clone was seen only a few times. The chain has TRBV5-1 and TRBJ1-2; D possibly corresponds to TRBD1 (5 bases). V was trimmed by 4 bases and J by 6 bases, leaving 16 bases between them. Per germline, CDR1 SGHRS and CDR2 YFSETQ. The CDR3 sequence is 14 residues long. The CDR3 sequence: CASSPGPGGDGYTF. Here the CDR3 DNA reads TGCGCCAGCAGCCCGGGACCCGGAGGGGATGGCTACACCTTC.

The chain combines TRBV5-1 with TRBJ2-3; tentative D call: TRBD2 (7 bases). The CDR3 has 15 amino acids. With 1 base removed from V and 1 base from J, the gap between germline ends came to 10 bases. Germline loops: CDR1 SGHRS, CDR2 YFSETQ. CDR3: CASSLIGGGTDTQYF. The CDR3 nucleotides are TGCGCCAGCAGCTTGATAGGGGGGGGCACAGATACGCAGTATTTT.

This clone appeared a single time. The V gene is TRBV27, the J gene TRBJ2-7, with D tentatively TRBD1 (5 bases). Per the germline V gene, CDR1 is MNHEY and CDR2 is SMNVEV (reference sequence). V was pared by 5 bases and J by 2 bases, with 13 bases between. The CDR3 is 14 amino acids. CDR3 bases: TGTGCCAGCAGTCCTCAGGGAATACCCTACGAGCAGTACTTC. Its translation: CASSPQGIPYEQYF.

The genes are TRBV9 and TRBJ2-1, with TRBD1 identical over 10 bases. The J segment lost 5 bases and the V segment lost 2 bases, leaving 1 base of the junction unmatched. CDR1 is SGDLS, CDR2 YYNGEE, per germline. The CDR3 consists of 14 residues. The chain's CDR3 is CASSVGQGNNEQFF. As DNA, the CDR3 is TGTGCCAGCAGCGTGGGACAGGGGAACAATGAGCAGTTCTTC.

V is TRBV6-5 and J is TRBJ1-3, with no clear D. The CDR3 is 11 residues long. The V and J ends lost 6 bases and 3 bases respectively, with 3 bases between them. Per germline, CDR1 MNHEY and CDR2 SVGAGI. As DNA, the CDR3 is TGTGCCAGCAGCTTTGGAAACACCATATATTTT. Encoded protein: CASSFGNTIYF.

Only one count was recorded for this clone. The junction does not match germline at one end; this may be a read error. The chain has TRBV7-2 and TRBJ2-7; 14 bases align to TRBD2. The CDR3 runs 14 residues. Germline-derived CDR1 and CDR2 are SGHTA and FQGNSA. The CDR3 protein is CASSPGLAGDLRDF. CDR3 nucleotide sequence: TGTGCCAGCAGCCCGGGACTAGCGGGGGATCTCAGGGACTTC.

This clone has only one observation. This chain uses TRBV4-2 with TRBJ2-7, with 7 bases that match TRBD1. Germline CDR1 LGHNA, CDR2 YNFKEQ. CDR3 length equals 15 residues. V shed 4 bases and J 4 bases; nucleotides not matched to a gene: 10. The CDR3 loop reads CASSPSLGQEYEQYF. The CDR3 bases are TGTGCCAGCAGCCCGTCGCTAGGACAGGAATACGAGCAGTACTTC.

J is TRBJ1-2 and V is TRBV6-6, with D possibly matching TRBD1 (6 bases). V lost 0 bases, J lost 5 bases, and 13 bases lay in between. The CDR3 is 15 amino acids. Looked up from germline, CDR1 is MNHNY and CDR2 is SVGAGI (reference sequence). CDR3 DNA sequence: TGTGCCAGCAGTTACTCAGGGGGGGAAAAGTATGGCTACACCTTC. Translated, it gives CASSYSGGEKYGYTF.

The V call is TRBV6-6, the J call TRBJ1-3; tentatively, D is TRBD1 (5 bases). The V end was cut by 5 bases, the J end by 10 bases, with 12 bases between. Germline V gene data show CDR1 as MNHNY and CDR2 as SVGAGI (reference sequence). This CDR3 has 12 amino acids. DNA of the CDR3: TGTGCCAGCAGTCCTCAGGGTGGGACCATATATTTT. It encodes CASSPQGGTIYF.

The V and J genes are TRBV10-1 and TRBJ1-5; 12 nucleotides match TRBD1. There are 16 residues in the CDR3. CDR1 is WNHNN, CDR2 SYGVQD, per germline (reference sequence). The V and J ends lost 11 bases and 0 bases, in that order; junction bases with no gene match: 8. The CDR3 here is CACGTGGEYSNQPQHF. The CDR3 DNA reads TGCGCCTGTGGGACAGGGGGCGAATATAGCAATCAGCCCCAGCATTTT.

The CDR3 nucleotides are TGTGCCAGCAGCGCCGGGACAGGGCTTGCCTACGAGCAGTACTTC. Encoded protein: CASSAGTGLAYEQYF. The chain recombines TRBV9 with TRBJ2-7, with 9 bases that match TRBD1. Germline loops: CDR1 SGDLS, CDR2 YYNGEE. The CDR3 spans 15 residues. The J segment lost 2 bases and the V segment lost 3 bases, leaving 6 bases of the junction unmatched.

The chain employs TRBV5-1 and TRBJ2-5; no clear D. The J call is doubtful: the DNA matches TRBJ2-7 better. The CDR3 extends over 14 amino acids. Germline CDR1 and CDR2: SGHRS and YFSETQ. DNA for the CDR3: TGCGCCAGCAGCTTGGTCCTTACCCACCACGAGCAGTACTTC. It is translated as CASSLVLTHHEQYF.

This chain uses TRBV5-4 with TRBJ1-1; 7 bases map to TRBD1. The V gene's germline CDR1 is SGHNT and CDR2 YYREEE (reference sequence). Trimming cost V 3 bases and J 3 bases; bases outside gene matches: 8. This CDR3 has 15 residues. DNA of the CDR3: TGTGCCAGCAGCTCGACGACAGGGACCTACACTGAAGCTTTCTTT. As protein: CASSSTTGTYTEAFF. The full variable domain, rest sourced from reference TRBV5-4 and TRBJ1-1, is ETGVTQSPTHLIKTRGQQVTLRCSSQSGHNTVSWYQQALGQGPQFIFQYYREEENGRGNFPPRFSGLQFPNYSSELNVNALELDDSALYLCASSSTTGTYTEAFFGQGTRLTVV.

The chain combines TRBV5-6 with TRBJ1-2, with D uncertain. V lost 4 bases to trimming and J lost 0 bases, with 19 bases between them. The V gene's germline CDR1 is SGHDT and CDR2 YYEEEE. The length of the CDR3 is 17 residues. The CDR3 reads CASSKVVNWLANYGYTF. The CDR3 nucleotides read TGTGCCAGCAGCAAAGTTGTAAATTGGTTAGCTAACTATGGCTACACCTTC. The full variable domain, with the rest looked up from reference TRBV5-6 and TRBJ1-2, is DAGVTQSPTHLIKTRGQQVTLRCSPKSGHDTVSWYQQALGQGPQFIFQYYEEEERQRGNFPDRFSGHQFPNYSSELNVNALLLGDSALYLCASSKVVNWLANYGYTFGSGTRLTVV.